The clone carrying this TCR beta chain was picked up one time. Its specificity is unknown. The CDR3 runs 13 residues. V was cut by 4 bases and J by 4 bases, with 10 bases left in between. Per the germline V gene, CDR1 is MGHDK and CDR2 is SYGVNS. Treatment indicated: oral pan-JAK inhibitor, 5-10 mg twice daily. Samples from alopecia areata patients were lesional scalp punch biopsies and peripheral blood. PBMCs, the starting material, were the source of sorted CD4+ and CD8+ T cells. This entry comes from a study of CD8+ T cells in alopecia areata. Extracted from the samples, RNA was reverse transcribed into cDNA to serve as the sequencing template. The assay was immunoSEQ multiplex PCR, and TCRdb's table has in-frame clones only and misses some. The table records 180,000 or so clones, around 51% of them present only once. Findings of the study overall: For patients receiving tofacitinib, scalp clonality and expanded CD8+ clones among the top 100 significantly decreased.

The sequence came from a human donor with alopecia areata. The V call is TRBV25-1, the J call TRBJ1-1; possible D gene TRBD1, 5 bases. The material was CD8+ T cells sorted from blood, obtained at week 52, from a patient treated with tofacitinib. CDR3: CASSGGSGTEAFF. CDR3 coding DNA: TGTGCCAGCAGTGGGGGGAGCGGCACTGAAGCTTTCTTT.